This T cell receptor (beta chain) was captured in a study of graft-versus-host responses after intestinal transplantation. Study-level background: All recipients were transplanted with multivisceral, liver-intestinal, or isolated intestinal grafts. Anti-thymocyte globulin was used for induction in all recipients, who then took tacrolimus and steroids for approximately 3 years.

As to this clone: Its target is not known.

The CDR3 spans 14 residues. Germline loops: CDR1 LNHDA, CDR2 SQIVND (reference sequence). The V and J ends lost 3 bases and 7 bases, in that order; junction bases with no gene match: 4. The data were produced by immunoSEQ multiplex PCR, yet TCRdb's version contains in-frame clones alone and is incomplete. The table lists tens of thousands of clones, about nine tenths of them singletons. Regarding the study as a whole: Peak GvH clone levels in circulation were associated with early post-transplant HvG declines. Elevated graft-versus-host to host-versus-graft clonal ratios in allografts were recorded for patients with graft-donor T cell macrochimerism.

The sample here was unstimulated CD8+ T cells sorted from spleen or lymph node cells, taken before intestinal transplant. The rearrangement links TRBV19 to TRBJ1-5, with TRBD1 identical over 9 bases. This receptor was identified in a human donor who received an intestinal transplant. CDR3: CASSIWTGEQPQHF. CDR3 DNA sequence: TGTGCCAGTAGTATTTGGACAGGGGAGCAGCCCCAGCATTTT.